What follows are 21 T cell receptor beta chains derived from one specimen sequenced in a study of neurological immune-mediated disorders (dated by TCRdb to the late 2010s). Library preparation was by 5' RACE. Reads for this sample came from an Illumina HiSeq 2500. TCRdb passed the public sequencing reads through fastp at Q25 and MiXCR, retaining productive beta sequences. Under each unique CDR3 protein, matching rows form one entry showing the most common genes and DNA. For this sample there are 45,000 to 55,000 distinct CDR3 sequences; around a tenth appear just once. 21% of the sample is taken by the ten largest. Material for sequencing was PBMCs. The source is a woman aged 35 to 49 with HTLV-1-associated myelopathy (HAM/TSP).

This clonotype was found many times. The V and J genes are TRBV30 and TRBJ2-3; no definite D call. V shed 2 bases and J shed 2 bases, with 2 bases lying between them. Germline V lookup: CDR1 GTSNPN, CDR2 SVGIG (reference sequence). CDR3 size: 11 residues. The chain's CDR3 is CAWSNTDTQYF. As DNA, the CDR3 is TGTGCCTGGAGTAACACAGATACGCAGTATTTT.

In this sample, this clonotype turned up many times. The chain joins TRBV4-2 to TRBJ2-7; D ambiguous. CDR1 is LGHNA and CDR2 is YNFKEQ in the germline V gene. This CDR3 has 15 amino acids. V lost 4 bases to trimming and J lost 6 bases, with 19 bases between them. The CDR3 region has the DNA TGTGCCAGCAGCCGAGAAACCGGGCTCGACGGCGAGCAGTACTTC. As protein: CASSRETGLDGEQYF.

This clonotype was seen repeatedly, ten times or more. V gene TRBV7-6 combines with J gene TRBJ2-4, with D hard to call. Trimming removed 1 base from V and 6 bases from J, with 7 bases in between. From germline, CDR1 is SGHVS and CDR2 FNYEAQ. The CDR3 is made up of 13 amino acids. Here the CDR3 reads CASSLGPANIQYF. CDR3 coding DNA: TGTGCCAGCAGCTTAGGCCCTGCAAACATTCAGTACTTC.

Ten or more counts support this clonotype. The chain couples TRBV29-1 to TRBJ1-1; 9 nucleotides agree with TRBD1. V lost 6 bases and J lost 4; bases outside the gene matches: 9. Germline values: CDR1 SQVTM, CDR2 ANQGSEA. This CDR3 has 14 amino acids. CDR3 coding DNA: TGCAGCGTCGCCCCGGGACAGGGATCCACTGAAGCTTTCTTT. It yields the protein CSVAPGQGSTEAFF.

This clonotype was picked up many times. The chain employs TRBV7-8 and TRBJ2-7, with a possible D match to TRBD1 (5 bases). Trimming took 0 bases from V and 6 from J, leaving 9 bases between them. The CDR3 is 13 residues long. In germline, CDR1 is SGHVS, CDR2 FQNEAQ. The CDR3: CASSLADSLEQYF. The CDR3 region has the DNA TGTGCCAGCAGCTTAGCCGACAGTCTCGAGCAGTACTTC. The variable domain in full, with the rest retrieved from reference TRBV7-8 and TRBJ2-7, is GAGVSQSPRYKVAKRGQDVALRCDPISGHVSLFWYQQALGQGPEFLTYFQNEAQLDKSGLPSDRFFAERPEGSVSTLKIQRTQQEDSAVYLCASSLADSLEQYFGPGTRLTVT.

This clonotype occurred many times. The J gene is TRBJ2-7, the V gene TRBV9, with 9 nucleotides matching TRBD1. CDR1 and CDR2 from the germline V gene are SGDLS and YYNGEE. V lost 0 bases to trimming and J lost 3 bases; unmatched junction nucleotides: 4. The CDR3 consists of 15 residues. The CDR3 here is CASSVAGTGFYEQYF. The CDR3 nucleotides read TGTGCCAGCAGCGTAGCTGGGACAGGGTTCTACGAGCAGTACTTC.

This clonotype was found a few times. The V call is TRBV6-1, the J call TRBJ1-4; 8 nucleotides line up with TRBD1. The germline CDR1 and CDR2 sequences are MNHNS and SASEGT. J was trimmed by 10 bases and V by 4 bases; bases with no gene match: 11. This CDR3 has 15 amino acids. The CDR3 DNA reads as TGTGCCAGCAGTGGCCGGGACAGGCGACCTGGAAAACTGTTTTTT. It encodes CASSGRDRRPGKLFF.

This clonotype was detected many times. This rearrangement joins TRBV7-9 to TRBJ2-7; TRBD1 is a possible D gene (6 bases). This CDR3 contains 15 residues. V dropped 4 bases and J dropped 6 bases, with 19 bases sitting between them. Germline V gene data show CDR1 as SEHNR and CDR2 as FQNEAQ (reference sequence). This chain's CDR3 is CASSYDGQLGAEQYF. The DNA for the CDR3 is TGTGCCAGCAGCTACGACGGTCAACTGGGGGCCGAGCAGTACTTC. Drawing the rest from reference TRBV7-9 and TRBJ2-7, the complete variable domain is DTGVSQNPRHKITKRGQNVTFRCDPISEHNRLYWYRQTLGQGPEFLTYFQNEAQLEKSRLLSDRFSAERPKGSFSTLEIQRTEQGDSAMYLCASSYDGQLGAEQYFGPGTRLTVT.

The table lists this clonotype with many counts. The chain joins TRBV5-1 to TRBJ1-6; D unresolved. With 0 bases removed from V and 0 bases from J, the gap between germline ends came to 10 bases. Germline V gives CDR1 SGHRS, CDR2 YFSETQ. This CDR3 is built from 17 residues. The DNA of the CDR3 is TGCGCCAGCAGCTTGGGTACAGTGAGCTCCTATAATTCACCCCTCCACTTT. This translates into CASSLGTVSSYNSPLHF.

This clonotype is categorized as medium-sized. V and J are TRBV7-2 and TRBJ1-3; D is possibly TRBD1 (5 bases). The CDR3 loop spans 15 amino acids. CDR1 SGHTA and CDR2 FQGNSA come from the germline V gene. V gave up 2 bases and J gave up 2 bases, with 10 bases separating them. This CDR3 reads CASSLNRNAGNTIYF. CDR3 coding DNA: TGTGCCAGCAGCTTAAACAGGAATGCTGGAAACACCATATATTTT.

In its sample, this clonotype was seen once. The chain has TRBV10-3 and TRBJ2-3; no firm D call. The CDR3 is 13 amino acids. V gave up 7 bases and J gave up 1 base, with 9 bases separating them. CDR1 and CDR2 from the germline V gene are ENHRY and SYGVKD. CDR3: CAIIVVGTDTQYF. The DNA of the CDR3 is TGTGCCATCATTGTGGTCGGCACAGATACGCAGTATTTT.

This clonotype was seen many times. This chain joins TRBV12-3 or TRBV12-4 and TRBJ1-2, with 8 bases fitting TRBD1. J lost 0 bases, V lost 3 bases, and 3 bases had no gene match. The CDR3 extends over 15 amino acids. As DNA, the CDR3 is TGTGCCAGCAGTTTGGGGACAGGAACTAACTATGGCTACACCTTC. The encoded protein is CASSLGTGTNYGYTF.

The chain recombines TRBV13 with TRBJ2-1; TRBD1 might be the D (5 bases). Germline loops: CDR1 PRHDT, CDR2 FYEKMQ (reference sequence). The CDR3 runs 13 residues. The V and J ends lost 5 bases and 9 bases respectively, with 14 bases between them. CDR3 DNA sequence: TGTGCCAGCAGCCGTGGCAGGGTTGGTGAGCAGTTCTTC. Its translation: CASSRGRVGEQFF.

The sample holds many counts of this clonotype. The V call is TRBV5-1, the J call TRBJ1-1; D gene ambiguous. V was pared by 0 bases and J by 1 base, with 7 bases between. CDR3 size: 14 residues. CDR1 is SGHRS and CDR2 is YFSETQ in the germline V gene. The CDR3 sequence is CASSLDRPNTEAFF. CDR3 DNA: TGCGCCAGCAGCTTGGACAGACCGAACACTGAAGCTTTCTTT.

This clonotype was recorded at least ten times. The chain has TRBV3-1 and TRBJ1-4; D is possibly TRBD1 (5 bases). The V gene's germline CDR1 is LGHDT and CDR2 YNNKEL (reference sequence). This CDR3 region has 14 residues. V lost 1 base, J lost 8 bases, and 11 bases lay in between. The CDR3 region has the DNA TGTGCCAGCAGCCAAGGCCCATGGGGGGAAAAACTGTTTTTT. The encoded protein is CASSQGPWGEKLFF.

This clonotype was seen ten or more times. V gene TRBV12-3 or TRBV12-4 combines with J gene TRBJ2-5; TRBD1 matches at 7 bases. The CDR3 is made up of 15 amino acids. V shed 6 bases, J shed 2 bases, and the junction held 9 bases outside the gene matches. CDR3 bases: TGTGCCAGCAGCTCCCAACCGACAGGGCAAGAGACCCAGTACTTC. Protein product: CASSSQPTGQETQYF.

V is TRBV29-1 and J is TRBJ2-5; 9 nucleotides line up with TRBD1. The CDR3 has 14 amino acids. Per germline, CDR1 SQVTM and CDR2 ANQGSEA. V gave up 5 bases and J gave up 3 bases; unmatched junction bases: 7. CDR3 coding DNA: TGCAGCGTTACCAGCGGGACAGGGAAAGAGACCCAGTACTTC. Residues: CSVTSGTGKETQYF.

This clonotype was seen many times. The chain joins TRBV20-1 to TRBJ2-7, with TRBD1 matching over 11 bases. With 0 bases clipped from V and 2 bases from J, the junction kept 0 bases outside the gene matches. The CDR3 has 14 amino acids. CDR1 DFQATT and CDR2 SNEGSKA come from the germline V gene (reference sequence). CDR3 DNA sequence: TGCAGTGCTAGAGAGGACAGGGGGCCCTACGAGCAGTACTTC. Protein: CSAREDRGPYEQYF.

This clonotype has at least ten counts. The V gene is TRBV12-3 or TRBV12-4, the J gene TRBJ1-4; D is undetermined. Trimming stripped 6 bases from V and 6 bases from J, with 5 bases between. The CDR3 has 11 amino acids. The CDR3: CASRMDEKLFF. The CDR3 DNA reads as TGTGCCAGCAGAATGGATGAAAAACTGTTTTTT.

Sample share makes this clonotype medium-sized. The V gene is TRBV5-1, the J gene TRBJ2-2; 7 nucleotides align to TRBD1. J lost 2 bases, V lost 4 bases, and 8 bases had no gene match. In germline, CDR1 is SGHRS, CDR2 YFSETQ. The CDR3 is 16 residues long. The DNA of the CDR3 is TGCGCCAGCAGCCCAGGTGGGACAGCTAACACCGGGGAGCTGTTTTTT. It encodes CASSPGGTANTGELFF.

Many counts were recorded for this clonotype. The gene calls are TRBV12-3 or TRBV12-4 and TRBJ2-1; D uncertain. The CDR3 has 16 amino acids. V lost 2 bases and J lost 0, with 11 bases in between. CDR3 loop: CASSLLILSSYNEQFF. DNA of the CDR3: TGTGCCAGCAGTTTACTCATCCTTAGCTCCTACAATGAGCAGTTCTTC.